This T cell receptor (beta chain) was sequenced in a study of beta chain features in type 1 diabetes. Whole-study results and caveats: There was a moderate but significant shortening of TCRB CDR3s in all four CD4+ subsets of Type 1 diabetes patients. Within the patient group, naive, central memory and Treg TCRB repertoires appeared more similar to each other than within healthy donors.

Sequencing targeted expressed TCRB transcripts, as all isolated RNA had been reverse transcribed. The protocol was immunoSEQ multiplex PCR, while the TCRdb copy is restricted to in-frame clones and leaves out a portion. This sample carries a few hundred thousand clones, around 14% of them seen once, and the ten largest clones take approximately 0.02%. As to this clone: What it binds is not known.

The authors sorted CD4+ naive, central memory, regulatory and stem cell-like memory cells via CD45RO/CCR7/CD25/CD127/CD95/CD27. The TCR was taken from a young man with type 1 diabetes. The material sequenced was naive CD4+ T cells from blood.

The CDR3 is CASSGGQAVNQPQHF. The CDR3, as DNA: TGTGCCAGCAGCGGGGGACAGGCGGTCAATCAGCCCCAGCATTTT. The chain recombines TRBV9 with TRBJ1-5; 8 bases line up with TRBD1. The CDR3 runs to 15 residues. Germline V lookup: CDR1 SGDLS, CDR2 YYNGEE. V dropped 3 bases and J dropped 3; count of bases not matched to a gene: 5. The complete variable domain, with remaining parts taken from reference TRBV9 and TRBJ1-5, reads DSGVTQTPKHLITATGQRVTLRCSPRSGDLSVYWYQQSLDQGLQFLIQYYNGEERAKGNILERFSAQQFPDLHSELNLSSLELGDSALYFCASSGGQAVNQPQHFGDGTRLSIL.